Listed below are T cell receptor beta chains from one sample, sequenced in a study of a mutant IDH1 vaccine in newly diagnosed glioma. The data were produced by immunoSEQ multiplex PCR, yet TCRdb's version contains in-frame clones alone and is incomplete. The table shows just over 35,000 clones, with 80% occurring only once. Antigens for these TCRs are unknown. The source was peripheral blood mononuclear cells (PBMCs), collected from a glioma patient whose treatment included an IDH1 peptide vaccine. These receptors originate from a woman younger than 45 with glioma. Some clones in this sample may be carry-over from other donors' samples. CDR3s include the opening cysteine and the closing phenylalanine or tryptophan. D genes are given only for firm matches. For some rows the clone size is stated as once, few or many, or as a class when expanded; others skip it.

D gene	clone size	V gene	J gene	CDR3 protein	CDR3 DNA
.	.	TRBV14	TRBJ2-3	CASSQEGSGPRTQYF	TGTGCCAGCAGCCAAGAAGGTTCCGGTCCCCGTACGCAGTATTTT
TRBD2	.	TRBV6-5	TRBJ2-2	CASSYETSGAGELFF	TGTGCCAGCAGTTACGAGACTAGCGGGGCCGGGGAGCTGTTTTTT
.	.	TRBV6-1	TRBJ1-1	CASSLREPNTEAFF	TGTGCCAGCAGCCTCAGGGAGCCGAACACTGAAGCTTTCTTT
.	few	TRBV21-1	TRBJ1-1	CAKEGGRPEAEAFF	TGTGCCAAAGAGGGGGGCAGACCTGAGGCTGAAGCTTTCTTT
.	.	TRBV25-1	TRBJ2-6	CASSRDTTGQSRANVLTF	TGTGCCAGCAGTCGTGATACAACTGGACAAAGTCGGGCCAACGTCCTGACTTTC
.	.	TRBV12-5	TRBJ1-3	CASGLLLGQRSLSGNTIYF	TGTGCTAGTGGTTTGTTACTCGGCCAGAGGAGCCTCTCTGGAAACACCATATATTTT
.	.	TRBV7-9	TRBJ2-7	CASSEVDSELSYEQYF	TGTGCCAGCAGCGAGGTGGACTCCGAACTTTCCTACGAGCAGTACTTC
.	.	TRBV10-2	TRBJ1-5	CASSESNQPQHF	TGCGCCAGCAGTGAGTCGAATCAGCCCCAGCATTTT
TRBD1	.	TRBV7-8	TRBJ1-5	CASSPRTGRQPQHF	TGTGCCAGCAGCCCGAGGACAGGGCGTCAGCCCCAGCATTTT
TRBD1	.	TRBV5-4	TRBJ1-1	CASSPGTGGAKDAFF	TGTGCCAGCAGCCCAGGGACAGGGGGCGCGAAGGACGCTTTCTTT
.	once	TRBV6-5	TRBJ1-1	CASKEEESEAFF	TGTGCCAGCAAAGAGGAGGAGTCAGAAGCTTTCTTT
.	.	TRBV6-1	TRBJ1-5	CASSEPPRGIQPQHF	TGTGCCAGCAGTGAACCCCCGAGGGGGATTCAGCCCCAGCATTTT
.	.	TRBV30	TRBJ2-2	CAWSVEVARSGELFF	TGTGCCTGGAGTGTAGAAGTAGCGAGATCCGGGGAGCTGTTTTTT
.	once	TRBV7-7	TRBJ2-2	CASSLKLNRETPNTGELFF	TGTGCTAGCAGCTTAAAACTTAACAGGGAGACCCCGAACACCGGGGAGCTGTTTTTT
.	.	TRBV7-2	TRBJ2-7	CASTSGGTKQYF	TGTGCCAGCACGTCCGGGGGTACGAAGCAGTACTTC
.	.	TRBV11-2	TRBJ1-1	CASQQNTEAFF	TGTGCCAGCCAGCAGAACACTGAAGCTTTCTTT
.	.	TRBV27	TRBJ1-1	CASSYQGPVKNTEAFF	TGTGCCAGCAGTTACCAAGGTCCCGTCAAGAACACTGAAGCTTTCTTT
.	.	TRBV5-8	TRBJ2-3	CASSTRSADTQYF	TGTGCCAGCAGCACCCGCAGCGCAGATACGCAGTATTTT
.	.	TRBV2	TRBJ1-5	CASSLMGSNQPQHF	TGTGCCAGCAGCCTAATGGGGAGCAATCAGCCCCAGCATTTT
.	.	TRBV6-1	TRBJ2-1	CASSEWAGAYNEQFF	TGTGCCAGCAGTGAATGGGCAGGGGCCTACAATGAGCAGTTCTTC
TRBD1	.	TRBV19	TRBJ1-1	CASSPGGGTEAFF	TGTGCCAGTAGTCCAGGGGGAGGCACTGAAGCTTTCTTT
TRBD2	.	TRBV4-1	TRBJ2-7	CASSQGLAGAGSSYEQYF	TGCGCCAGCAGCCAAGGACTAGCGGGAGCTGGGAGCTCCTACGAGCAGTACTTC
TRBD1	few	TRBV7-2	TRBJ2-5	CASGTRGTETQYF	TGTGCCAGCGGCACCAGGGGGACAGAGACCCAGTACTTC
.	.	TRBV5-1	TRBJ2-3	CASSRTDTQYF	TGCGCCAGCAGCCGGACAGATACGCAGTATTTT
.	few	TRBV5-4	TRBJ2-1	CASSLGAGYEQFF	TGTGCCAGCAGCTTGGGGGCAGGCTATGAGCAGTTCTTC
.	.	TRBV27	TRBJ1-2	CASSLTAGYGYTF	TGTGCCAGCAGTTTAACGGCCGGCTATGGCTACACCTTC
TRBD2	few	TRBV2	TRBJ2-3	CASTEGTITDTQYF	TGTGCCAGCACCGAGGGGACTATCACAGATACGCAGTATTTT
.	once	TRBV4-1	TRBJ2-7	CASSQGPGTYEQYF	TGCGCCAGCAGCCAAGGGCCGGGTACATACGAGCAGTACTTC
TRBD1	.	TRBV20-1	TRBJ1-1	CSASTGGEAFF	TGCAGTGCCAGCACAGGGGGCGAAGCTTTCTTT
TRBD1	.	TRBV4-1	TRBJ1-5	CASGQDRGGGQPQHF	TGCGCCAGCGGCCAGGATAGAGGGGGCGGGCAGCCCCAGCATTTT
TRBD2	.	TRBV27	TRBJ2-7	CASSLGLAGGYEQYF	TGTGCCAGCAGTTTAGGGCTAGCGGGAGGGTACGAGCAGTACTTC
.	.	TRBV10-1	TRBJ2-1	CASSERWEIDEQFF	TGCGCCAGCAGTGAGCGTTGGGAGATCGATGAGCAGTTCTTC
.	.	TRBV29-1	TRBJ2-3	CSVGSSDTQYF	TGCAGCGTTGGGTCCTCAGATACGCAGTATTTT
TRBD1	.	TRBV23-1	TRBJ1-2	CASSQSPQGAYGYTF	TGCGCCAGCAGTCAATCGCCACAGGGGGCCTATGGCTACACCTTC
TRBD1	.	TRBV9	TRBJ1-1	CASIQGRDRPPFRTMNTEAFF	TGTGCCAGCATCCAGGGGAGGGACAGACCACCTTTTAGGACTATGAACACTGAAGCTTTCTTT
TRBD2	.	TRBV4-2	TRBJ2-3	CASSQDGVRESDTQYF	TGTGCCAGCAGCCAAGATGGGGTGCGGGAGTCGGATACGCAGTATTTT
.	.	TRBV11-2	TRBJ2-5	CASSPPADRETQYF	TGTGCCAGCAGCCCCCCGGCCGACCGTGAGACCCAGTACTTC
.	few	TRBV10-1	TRBJ1-1	CASSESRGGLNTEAFF	TGCGCCAGCAGTGAGTCGAGGGGAGGGTTGAACACTGAAGCTTTCTTT
.	.	TRBV4-1	TRBJ1-2	CASSQESPVYGYTF	TGCGCCAGCAGCCAAGAATCCCCAGTCTATGGCTACACCTTC
.	.	TRBV2	TRBJ2-3	CASRTRGRGTDTQYF	TGTGCCAGCAGAACGAGGGGCCGGGGCACAGATACGCAGTATTTT
.	.	TRBV12-5	TRBJ2-1	CASGPGLGSEQFF	TGTGCTAGTGGTCCAGGGCTCGGGAGTGAGCAGTTCTTC
.	.	TRBV6-5	TRBJ2-1	CASAQRGREFF	TGTGCCAGCGCCCAGAGGGGTCGCGAGTTCTTC
.	.	TRBV12-5	TRBJ2-2	CASGLVLGELFF	TGTGCTAGTGGTTTGGTACTGGGGGAGCTGTTTTTT
.	few	TRBV10-1	TRBJ2-1	CASSEAFPGEQFF	TGCGCCAGCAGTGAGGCTTTCCCTGGGGAGCAGTTCTTC
.	.	TRBV2	TRBJ2-1	CANRLNNEQFF	TGTGCCAATAGGCTGAACAATGAGCAGTTCTTC
TRBD2	.	TRBV7-8	TRBJ2-3	CASSLGVAGVYGDTQYF	TGTGCCAGCAGCTTAGGAGTAGCGGGAGTATATGGAGATACGCAGTATTTT
.	.	TRBV27	TRBJ2-1	CASSLRVGNEQFF	TGTGCCAGCAGTTTGAGAGTGGGCAATGAGCAGTTCTTC
.	.	TRBV11-3	TRBJ1-1	CASSLIGEAFF	TGTGCCAGCAGCTTAATCGGTGAAGCTTTCTTT
TRBD2	once	TRBV5-8	TRBJ2-1	CASSLVGRGNEQFF	TGTGCCAGCAGCTTGGTAGGGAGGGGAAATGAGCAGTTCTTC
TRBD1	.	TRBV28	TRBJ2-7	CASEGTGRQEQYF	TGTGCCAGCGAGGGGACAGGGCGGCAAGAGCAGTACTTC
TRBD2	few	TRBV5-4	TRBJ2-2	CASSAGLEVGELFF	TGTGCCAGCAGCGCTGGACTAGAAGTCGGGGAGCTGTTTTTT
TRBD2	.	TRBV4-1	TRBJ2-2	CASSQAGSGRAIGELFF	TGCGCCAGCAGCCAAGCCGGGAGCGGGAGGGCCATCGGGGAGCTGTTTTTT
TRBD1	.	TRBV10-3	TRBJ2-7	CAIRGTESSYEQYF	TGTGCCATCAGGGGGACAGAAAGCTCCTACGAGCAGTACTTC
.	.	TRBV28	TRBJ2-7	CASSLRYEQYF	TGTGCCAGCAGTTTAAGGTACGAGCAGTACTTC
TRBD2	.	TRBV6-5	TRBJ2-1	CASSSGLALYNEQFF	TGTGCCAGCAGTTCAGGACTAGCGCTCTACAATGAGCAGTTCTTC
.	.	TRBV5-1	TRBJ1-1	CASSLSRPRWNTEAFF	TGCGCCAGCAGCTTGTCTCGGCCCCGCTGGAACACTGAAGCTTTCTTT
TRBD2	once	TRBV2	TRBJ2-1	CASSLTGLWDNEQFF	TGTGCCAGCAGCTTGACGGGACTATGGGACAATGAGCAGTTCTTC
.	.	TRBV5-4	TRBJ2-7	CASRLTGATYEQYF	TGTGCCAGCAGGTTAACGGGTGCGACCTACGAGCAGTACTTC
TRBD1	.	TRBV5-4	TRBJ1-2	CASSLGDRGSYGYTF	TGTGCCAGCAGCTTGGGGGACAGGGGAAGCTATGGCTACACCTTC